This TCR beta chain was identified in a study of T cells in Graves' hyperthyroidism and ophthalmopathy. In regard to this clonotype: The antigen is undetermined.

Diagnoses were made from clinical symptoms, serum measures (thyroxine and TRAb), thyroid ultrasound and orbital computed tomography. The investigators amplified TCR beta CDR3 regions from RNA transcripts. First-round RT-PCR targeting the TCR CDR3 was performed with the HTBI primer set. From the multiplex PCR reads, TCRdb called clonotypes with MiXCR, one entry per CDR3 protein. This table has about half a million distinct CDR3 sequences, 20% to 25% appearing once. Study-level findings and limits: The model predicted ophthalmopathy a median about 6.6 months before onset. In the analysis, a 13 V-J model separated ophthalmopathy from stable hyperthyroidism.

CDR1 MNHEY and CDR2 SMNVEV come from the germline V gene (reference sequence). Trimming took off 2 bases at V and 4 bases at J, with 20 bases between the two ends. The CDR3 is 17 residues long. Sequenced: blood. The rearrangement uses TRBV27 and TRBJ1-1; D gene ambiguous. This clonotype was sampled from a woman aged 70-85 years with Graves' ophthalmopathy. The CDR3 here is CASSLTPRRGSLTEAFF. Here the CDR3 DNA reads TGTGCCAGCAGTTTAACCCCACGACGAGGGAGCCTCACTGAAGCTTTCTTT.